Shown below are 14 T cell receptor beta chains from a single sample sequenced in a study of identical twins. TCRdb ran MiXCR on the 5' RACE reads and lists one entry per CDR3 protein. The sample has roughly 220,000 distinct CDR3 sequences; about 6.7% are singletons. The data were also submitted as part of a second study, on T cells expressing NK-cell markers.

Sequencing was carried out using CD8+ T cells sorted from blood. These receptors all come from a woman younger than 30 in good health.

This clonotype was observed a handful of times. Here the CDR3 DNA reads TGTGCCATCAGTTGGACAGGGGACAATCAGCCCCAGCATTTT. Protein sequence: CAISWTGDNQPQHF. The rearrangement uses TRBV10-3 and TRBJ1-5; the match to TRBD1 covers 9 bases. V dropped 5 bases and J dropped 3; count of bases not matched to a gene: 2. CDR1 is ENHRY, CDR2 SYGVKD, per germline. This CDR3 is built from 14 residues.

A few counts support this clonotype. The CDR3 DNA reads TGTGCCAGCAGCTCTCCGGAGTCAAACACTGAAGCTTTCTTT. Amino acids: CASSSPESNTEAFF. The genes are TRBV14 and TRBJ1-1, with D unclear. This CDR3 spans 14 amino acids. V was trimmed by 5 bases and J by 2 bases, leaving 12 bases between them. CDR1 is SGHDN and CDR2 is FVKESK in the germline V gene.

This clonotype occurred many times. The V and J genes are TRBV20-1 and TRBJ1-2, with TRBD1 identical over 7 bases. V was clipped by 0 bases and J by 8 bases; unmatched bases: 15. CDR3 length equals 16 residues. CDR1 is DFQATT and CDR2 is SNEGSKA in the germline V gene (reference sequence). In DNA form, the CDR3 reads TGCAGTGCTAGAGACCCGTTAACAGGGGCAATCTGGGGCTACACCTTC. Amino acids: CSARDPLTGAIWGYTF.

This clonotype was seen many times. The rearrangement links TRBV7-2 to TRBJ2-4, with unresolved D. This CDR3 is built from 13 residues. The germline gives CDR1 SGHTA, CDR2 FQGNSA. Trimming pared 5 bases from V and 2 bases from J, leaving 7 bases between. CDR3 nucleotide sequence: TGTGCCAGCAGCAAAAGGCCCAAAAACATTCAGTACTTC. Protein sequence: CASSKRPKNIQYF.

This chain joins TRBV7-9 and TRBJ2-7; 7 positions match TRBD2. The V gene end was trimmed by 7 bases and the J gene end by 0 bases; junction bases not matched to a gene: 3. This CDR3 spans 13 amino acids. Germline V gene data show CDR1 as SEHNR and CDR2 as FQNEAQ (reference sequence). DNA of the CDR3: TGTGCCAGCACGCCGGGGGGCTCCTACGAGCAGTACTTC. Its translation is CASTPGGSYEQYF.

Comments on this clonotype: At one of its ends the junction is not consistent with the germline gene, which may arise from a read error. V is TRBV16 and J is TRBJ2-7, with 9 positions matching TRBD2. The CDR3 is 13 amino acids. Germline lookup yields CDR1 KGHSY and CDR2 FQNENV. The CDR3, as DNA: TGTGTCAGCAGCGGGGGGCCTAGCTACGAGCAGTACTTC. As protein: CVSSGGPSYEQYF.

V gene TRBV7-9 combines with J gene TRBJ2-5; no reliable D call. Germline loops: CDR1 SEHNR, CDR2 FQNEAQ (reference sequence). Trimming stripped 4 bases from V and 4 bases from J, with 7 bases between. This CDR3 has 12 amino acids. Here the CDR3 reads CASSYLTETQYF. In DNA form, the CDR3 reads TGTGCCAGCAGCTATCTTACAGAGACCCAGTACTTC.

This chain joins TRBV11-2 and TRBJ2-1; 7 bases line up with TRBD2. The V gene end was trimmed by 1 base and the J gene end by 0 bases; junction bases not matched to a gene: 9. The CDR3 has 18 residues. Germline loops: CDR1 SGHAT, CDR2 FQNNGV. DNA for the CDR3: TGTGCCAGCAGCTTAGTGGCTAGCGGAGTTCTCTCCTACAATGAGCAGTTCTTC. Its protein is CASSLVASGVLSYNEQFF.

This clonotype was counted between two and nine times. For the CDR3, the DNA is TGTGCCTGCCCACGGGGCCCGGGAGAGCAGTTCTTC. Translating it yields CACPRGPGEQFF. The chain recombines TRBV5-6 with TRBJ2-1, with D tentatively TRBD1 or TRBD2 (5 bases each). The CDR3 runs 12 residues. Trimming cost V 10 bases and J 10 bases, with 18 bases left between them. Looked up from germline, CDR1 is SGHDT and CDR2 is YYEEEE.

This clonotype was seen a handful of times. The V call is TRBV6-6, the J call TRBJ1-1; D gene ambiguous. The CDR3 contains 13 residues. The germline V and J ends were trimmed by 0 bases and 7 bases, with 9 bases remaining between them. In germline, CDR1 is MNHNY, CDR2 SVGAGI (reference sequence). The CDR3 DNA follows: TGTGCCAGCAGTTACTCGGGCCCAGGTGAAGCTTTCTTT. This encodes CASSYSGPGEAFF.

This clonotype was observed a handful of times. The chain employs TRBV4-1 and TRBJ2-3; TRBD2 agrees at 7 bases. The CDR3 spans 17 residues. CDR1 is MGHRA, CDR2 YSYEKL, per germline. The V gene end was trimmed by 1 base and the J gene end by 3 bases; junction bases not matched to a gene: 10. For the CDR3, the DNA is TGCGCCAGCAGCCAAGTGATTGTTGGCGGGGGTACAGATACGCAGTATTTT. This encodes CASSQVIVGGGTDTQYF.

In its sample, this clonotype was seen many times. The chain employs TRBV21-1 and TRBJ2-3. TRBV21-1 is deemed a pseudogene. The CDR3 contains 16 residues. The CDR3 protein is CASSKFKRSSTDTQYF. CDR3 sequence (DNA): TGTGCCAGCAGCAAGTTTAAGAGATCCAGCACAGATACGCAGTATTTT.

The V and J genes are TRBV7-9 and TRBJ1-1; TRBD1 matches 7 bases. The CDR3 has 15 amino acids. Germline loops: CDR1 SEHNR, CDR2 FQNEAQ (reference sequence). The J segment lost 6 bases and the V segment lost 4 bases, leaving 11 bases of the junction unmatched. The CDR3 sequence: CASSYDRVAESEAFF. In nucleotides, the CDR3 is TGTGCCAGCAGCTACGACAGGGTAGCGGAATCTGAAGCTTTCTTT.

This clonotype was counted at least ten times. The chain recombines TRBV5-5 with TRBJ1-1, with 7 nucleotides matching TRBD1. Unmatched junction bases numbered 1, after V lost 1 base and J lost 4 bases. The CDR3 has 13 residues. CDR1 is SGHKS and CDR2 is YYEKEE in the germline V gene (reference sequence). CDR3 in DNA: TGTGCCAGCAGCTTGTGGGACAGCACTGAAGCTTTCTTT. This codes for CASSLWDSTEAFF.